This TCR beta chain emerged from a study of identical twins. Notes on the study in general: Without tracking the same donors, conclusions rested on cross-sectional statistical analysis.

Only a few counts were recorded for this clonotype. Its target is unknown. Using its own MiXCR run on the 5' RACE reads, TCRdb lists one record per CDR3 protein. Of around 690,000 distinct CDR3 sequences in the sample, over 20% were seen once. Losses at the gene ends were 5 bases for V and 0 bases for J; bases not matched to a gene: 7. The CDR3 extends over 17 amino acids. The germline V gene has CDR1 MGHDK and CDR2 SYGVNS. These data were also filed under a second study, of T cells expressing NK-cell markers. As that study records: HCMV serostatus: seven of eight sequenced donors positive, one negative. Dominant NKG2C+ clonotypes accounted for roughly 1.0-8% of CD8+ T cells in more than five donors. Similarly, these clonotypes led the CD3+CD56-NKG2C+ fraction as well in several donors.

This clonotype was obtained from a woman younger than 35 in good health. Sequencing was carried out using PBMCs. V is TRBV25-1 and J is TRBJ2-1; 10 bases fit TRBD2. CDR3 DNA sequence: TGTGCCAGCAGTTCCAAAGGACTAGCGGTCTCCTACAATGAGCAGTTCTTC. Encoded protein: CASSSKGLAVSYNEQFF.